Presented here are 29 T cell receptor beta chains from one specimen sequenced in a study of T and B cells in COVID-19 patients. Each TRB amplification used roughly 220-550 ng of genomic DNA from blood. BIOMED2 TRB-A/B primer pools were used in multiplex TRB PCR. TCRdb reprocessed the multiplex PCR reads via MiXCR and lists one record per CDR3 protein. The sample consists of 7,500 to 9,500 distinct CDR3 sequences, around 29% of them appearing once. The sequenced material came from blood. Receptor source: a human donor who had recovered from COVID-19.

The DNA of the CDR3 is TGTGCCAGTAGCCCTCAGCGGGCAGGGTCAGAGACCCAGTACTTC. This translates into CASSPQRAGSETQYF. The rearrangement links TRBV19 to TRBJ2-5; TRBD2 might be the D (6 bases). Trimming stripped 6 bases from V and 4 bases from J, with 18 bases between. The CDR3 extends over 15 amino acids. Germline values: CDR1 LNHDA, CDR2 SQIVND (reference sequence).

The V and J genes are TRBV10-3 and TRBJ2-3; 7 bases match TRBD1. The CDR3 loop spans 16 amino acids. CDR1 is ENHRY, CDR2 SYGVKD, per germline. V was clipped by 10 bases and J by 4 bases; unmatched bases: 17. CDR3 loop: CASGQADSFSADTQYF. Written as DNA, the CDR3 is TGTGCCAGCGGACAGGCGGATTCCTTTAGCGCAGATACGCAGTATTTT.

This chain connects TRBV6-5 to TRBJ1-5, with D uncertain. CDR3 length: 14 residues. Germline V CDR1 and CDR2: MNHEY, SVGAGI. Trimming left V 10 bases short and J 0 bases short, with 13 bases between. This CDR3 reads CATRPAGSNQPQHF. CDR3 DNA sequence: TGTGCCACCAGACCGGCGGGTAGCAATCAGCCCCAGCATTTT.

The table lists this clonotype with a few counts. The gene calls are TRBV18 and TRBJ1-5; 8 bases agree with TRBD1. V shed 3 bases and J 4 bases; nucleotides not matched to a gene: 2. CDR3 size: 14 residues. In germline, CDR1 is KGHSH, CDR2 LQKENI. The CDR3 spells CASSPDRANQPQHF. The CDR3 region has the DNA TGTGCCAGCTCACCGGACAGGGCAAATCAGCCCCAGCATTTT.

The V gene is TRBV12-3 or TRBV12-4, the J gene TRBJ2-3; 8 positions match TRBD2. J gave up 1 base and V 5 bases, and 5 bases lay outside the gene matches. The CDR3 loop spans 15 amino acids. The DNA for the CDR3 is TGTGCCAGCAGTCCTATCGGGGGGGGCACAGATACGCAGTATTTT. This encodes CASSPIGGGTDTQYF.

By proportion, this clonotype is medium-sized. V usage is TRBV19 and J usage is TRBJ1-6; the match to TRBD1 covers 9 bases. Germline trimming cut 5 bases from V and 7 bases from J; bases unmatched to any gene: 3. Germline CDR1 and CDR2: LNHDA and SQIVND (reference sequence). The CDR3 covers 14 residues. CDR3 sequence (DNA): TGTGCCAGTAGTCTTGGACAGGGGAATTCACCCCTCCACTTT. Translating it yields CASSLGQGNSPLHF.

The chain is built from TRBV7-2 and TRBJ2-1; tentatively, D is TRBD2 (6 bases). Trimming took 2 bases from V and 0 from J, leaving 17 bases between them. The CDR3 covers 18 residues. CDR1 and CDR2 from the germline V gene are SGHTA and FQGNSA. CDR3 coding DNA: TGTGCCAGCAGCTTATGGTTACGGGGGTCAAGCTCCTACAATGAGCAGTTCTTC. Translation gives CASSLWLRGSSSYNEQFF.

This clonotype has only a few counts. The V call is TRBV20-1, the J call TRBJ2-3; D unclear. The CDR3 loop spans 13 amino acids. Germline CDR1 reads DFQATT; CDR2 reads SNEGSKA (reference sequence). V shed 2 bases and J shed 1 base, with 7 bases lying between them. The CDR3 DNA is TGCAGTGCTAGAACTCCGGGCACAGATACGCAGTATTTT. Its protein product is CSARTPGTDTQYF.

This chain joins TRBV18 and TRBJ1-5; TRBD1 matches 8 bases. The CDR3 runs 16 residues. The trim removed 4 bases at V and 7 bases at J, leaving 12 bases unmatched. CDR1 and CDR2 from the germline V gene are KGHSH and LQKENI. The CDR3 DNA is TGTGCCAGCTCACGCCTTTCGACAGGGGATGAGCAGCCCCAGCATTTT. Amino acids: CASSRLSTGDEQPQHF.

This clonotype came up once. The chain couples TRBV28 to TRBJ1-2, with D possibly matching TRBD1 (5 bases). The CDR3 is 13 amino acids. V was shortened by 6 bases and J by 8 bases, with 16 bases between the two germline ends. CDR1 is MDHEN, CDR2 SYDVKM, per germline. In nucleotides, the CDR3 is TGTGCCAGCAGGGGGGACGCCCCGGGAGGCTACACCTTC. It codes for CASRGDAPGGYTF.

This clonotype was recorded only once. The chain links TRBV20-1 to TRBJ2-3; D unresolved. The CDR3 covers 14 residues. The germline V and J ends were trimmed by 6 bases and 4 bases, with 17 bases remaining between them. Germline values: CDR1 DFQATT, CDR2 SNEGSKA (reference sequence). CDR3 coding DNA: TGCAGTGCCCTAGGGTACTCCCGCGCAGATACGCAGTATTTT. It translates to CSALGYSRADTQYF.

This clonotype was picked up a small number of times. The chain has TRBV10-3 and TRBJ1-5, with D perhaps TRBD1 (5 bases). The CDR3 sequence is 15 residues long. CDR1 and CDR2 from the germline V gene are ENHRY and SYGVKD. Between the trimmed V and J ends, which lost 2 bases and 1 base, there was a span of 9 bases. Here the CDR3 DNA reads TGTGCCATCAGTGAGAAGGGACTAAGCAATCAGCCCCAGCATTTT. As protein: CAISEKGLSNQPQHF.

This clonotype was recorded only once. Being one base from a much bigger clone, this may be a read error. The CDR3 sequence: CAISRVPPDSPLHF. In nucleotides, the CDR3 is TGTGCCATCAGTCGCGTACCTCCAGATTCACCCCTCCACTTT. The chain has TRBV6-1 and TRBJ1-6; D ambiguous. Germline lookup yields CDR1 MNHNS and CDR2 SASEGT. The length of the CDR3 is 14 residues.

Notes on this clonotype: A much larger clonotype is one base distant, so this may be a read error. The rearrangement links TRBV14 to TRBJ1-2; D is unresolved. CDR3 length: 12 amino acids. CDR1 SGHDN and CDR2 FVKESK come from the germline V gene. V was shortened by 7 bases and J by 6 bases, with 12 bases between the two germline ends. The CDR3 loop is CASMRAENGYTF. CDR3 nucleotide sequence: TGTGCCAGCATGAGAGCTGAGAATGGCTACACCTTC.

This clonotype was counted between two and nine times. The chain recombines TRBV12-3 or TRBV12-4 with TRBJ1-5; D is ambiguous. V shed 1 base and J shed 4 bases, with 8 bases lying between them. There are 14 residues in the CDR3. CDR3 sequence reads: CASSLGSDNQPQHF. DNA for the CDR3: TGTGCCAGCAGTTTAGGGAGTGATAATCAGCCCCAGCATTTT.

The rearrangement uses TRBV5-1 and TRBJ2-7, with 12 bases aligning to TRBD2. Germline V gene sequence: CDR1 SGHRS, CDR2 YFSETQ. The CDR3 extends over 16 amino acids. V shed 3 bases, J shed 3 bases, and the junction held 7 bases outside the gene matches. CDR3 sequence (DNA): TGCGCCAGCAGCTCCCAGACTAGCGGGGGTAGCTACGAGCAGTACTTC. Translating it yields CASSSQTSGGSYEQYF.

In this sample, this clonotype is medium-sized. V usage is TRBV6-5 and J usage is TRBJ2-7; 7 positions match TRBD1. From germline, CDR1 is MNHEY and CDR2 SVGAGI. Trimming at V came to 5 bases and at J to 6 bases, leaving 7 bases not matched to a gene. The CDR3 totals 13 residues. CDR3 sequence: CASSDNRDSEQYF. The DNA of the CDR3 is TGTGCCAGCAGTGACAACAGGGACAGCGAGCAGTACTTC.

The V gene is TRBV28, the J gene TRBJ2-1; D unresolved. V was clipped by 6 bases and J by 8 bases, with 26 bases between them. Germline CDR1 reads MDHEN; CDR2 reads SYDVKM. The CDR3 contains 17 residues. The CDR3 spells CASRPAWTSRPLDEQFF. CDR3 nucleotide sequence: TGTGCCAGCAGACCGGCGTGGACCTCTCGGCCTCTCGATGAGCAGTTCTTC.

CDR3 amino acids: CATSDSTRAGVRSYEQYF. The CDR3 DNA reads as TGTGCCACCAGTGATTCCACTAGAGCAGGGGTAAGGTCCTACGAGCAGTACTTC. This sequence joins TRBV24-1 and TRBJ2-7; tentative D call: TRBD1 (6 bases). Per germline, CDR1 KGHDR and CDR2 SFDVKD. V was clipped by 2 bases and J by 1 base, with 20 bases between them. CDR3 size: 18 residues.

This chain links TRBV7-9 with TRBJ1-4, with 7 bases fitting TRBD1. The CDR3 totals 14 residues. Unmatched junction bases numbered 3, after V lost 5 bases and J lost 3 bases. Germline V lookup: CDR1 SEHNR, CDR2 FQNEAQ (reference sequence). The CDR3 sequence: CASSQGGSNEKLFF. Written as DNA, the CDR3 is TGTGCCAGCAGCCAGGGGGGATCTAATGAAAAACTGTTTTTT.

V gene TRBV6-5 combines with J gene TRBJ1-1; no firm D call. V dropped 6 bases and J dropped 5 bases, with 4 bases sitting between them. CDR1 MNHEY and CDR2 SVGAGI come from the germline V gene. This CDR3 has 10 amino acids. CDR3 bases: TGTGCCAGCAGGGGGACTGAAGCTTTCTTT. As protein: CASRGTEAFF.

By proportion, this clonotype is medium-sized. The CDR3 loop is CASSPSQRGYTF. In DNA form, the CDR3 reads TGTGCCAGCAGCCCGAGTCAACGGGGCTACACCTTC. The genes are TRBV11-1 and TRBJ1-2; D is unclear. With 5 bases removed from V and 8 bases from J, the gap between germline ends came to 12 bases. This CDR3 has 12 residues. Germline assignment: CDR1 SGHAT and CDR2 FQDESV (reference sequence).

The CDR3 region has the DNA TGTGCCTCCGCCCTTTTGATGGGGGAAAAACTGTTTTTT. Its translation is CASALLMGEKLFF. V is TRBV7-6 and J is TRBJ1-4; D not certain. The CDR3 length is 13 residues. CDR1 is SGHVS, CDR2 FNYEAQ, per germline. The V end was cut by 11 bases, the J end by 8 bases, with 18 bases between.

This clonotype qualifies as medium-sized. CDR3 amino acids: CASSLASVPTDTQYF. CDR3 nucleotide sequence: TGTGCCAGCAGTTTAGCTAGCGTACCCACAGATACGCAGTATTTT. This chain links TRBV27 with TRBJ2-3; perhaps TRBD2 as D (6 bases). Trimming cost V 2 bases and J 2 bases, with 11 bases left between them. CDR3 length: 15 amino acids. Germline CDR1 MNHEY, CDR2 SMNVEV (reference sequence).

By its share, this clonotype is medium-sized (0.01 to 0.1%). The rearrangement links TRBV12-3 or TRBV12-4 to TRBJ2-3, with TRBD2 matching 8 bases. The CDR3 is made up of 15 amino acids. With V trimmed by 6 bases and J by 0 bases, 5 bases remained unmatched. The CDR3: CASSGLAPSTDTQYF. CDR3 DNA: TGTGCCAGCAGCGGACTAGCCCCTAGCACAGATACGCAGTATTTT.

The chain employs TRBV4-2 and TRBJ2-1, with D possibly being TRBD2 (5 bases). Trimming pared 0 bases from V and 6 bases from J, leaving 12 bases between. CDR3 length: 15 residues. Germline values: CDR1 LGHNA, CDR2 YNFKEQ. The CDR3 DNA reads TGTGCCAGCAGCCAAGAAGAGGGCGGTGGCAATGAGCAGTTCTTC. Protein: CASSQEEGGGNEQFF.

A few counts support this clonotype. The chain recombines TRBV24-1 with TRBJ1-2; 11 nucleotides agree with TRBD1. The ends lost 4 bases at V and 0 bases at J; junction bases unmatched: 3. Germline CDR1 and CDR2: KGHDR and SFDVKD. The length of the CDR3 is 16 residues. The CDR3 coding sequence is TGTGCCACCAGTGACACGGGACAGGGGGCTAACTATGGCTACACCTTC. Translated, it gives CATSDTGQGANYGYTF.

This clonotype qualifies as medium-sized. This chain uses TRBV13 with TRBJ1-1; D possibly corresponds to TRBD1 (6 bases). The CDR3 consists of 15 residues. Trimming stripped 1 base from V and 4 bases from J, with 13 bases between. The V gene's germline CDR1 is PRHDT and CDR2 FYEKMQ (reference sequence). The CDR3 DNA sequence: TGTGCCAGCAGCTTAGATAGGGGAGGGGGCACTGAAGCTTTCTTT. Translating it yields CASSLDRGGGTEAFF.

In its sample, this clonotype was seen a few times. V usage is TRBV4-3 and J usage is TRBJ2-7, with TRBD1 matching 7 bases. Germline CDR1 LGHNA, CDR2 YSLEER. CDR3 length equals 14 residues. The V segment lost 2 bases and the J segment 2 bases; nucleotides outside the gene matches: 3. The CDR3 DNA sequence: TGCGCCAGCAGCCAACCCGGACAGGCCTACGAGCAGTACTTC. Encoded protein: CASSQPGQAYEQYF.